This TCR beta chain was captured by sequencing in a study of blood T cell repertoires in COVID-19. Study-wide context: The United States, Italy and Spain provided the acute and convalescent COVID-19 samples. The cDNA or gDNA used as material had been derived from T cells, B-cell-depleted T cells, or PBMCs.

The V and J ends lost 8 bases and 8 bases respectively, with 21 bases between them. The germline gives CDR1 MNHEY, CDR2 SVGAGI. The CDR3 is 15 residues long. In the original workflow: Reference gene primer amplification gave estimated nucleated cell counts. Sequencing used immunoSEQ multiplex PCR; TCRdb keeps in-frame clones, though not all of them. V and J calls plus clone size are reproduced from that table; the DNA served to infer D and trimming. The sample lists hundreds of thousands of clones; approximately 90% were seen once. The TCR comes from a woman aged 18-35 years with acute or convalescent COVID-19. This rearrangement joins TRBV6-5 to TRBJ1-4; D is perhaps TRBD1 (5 bases). Specimen: peripheral blood. CDR3 sequence: CASARGAGLEEKLFF. CDR3 DNA sequence: TGTGCCAGCGCCCGCGGGGCGGGGCTGGAGGAAAAACTGTTTTTT.